The present entry profiles one T cell receptor (beta chain) with its context. Per the original data handling: By means of reference gene primer amplification, nucleated cell counts were estimated. Sequencing was performed with immunoSEQ multiplex PCR; in TCRdb, only in-frame clones are kept and a portion is missing. For V, J and clone size, that table is used; D and trimming come from the DNA. Of 95,000 to 150,000 clones detected, 79% appear once; the ten largest clones hold 30% to 45%. This entry belongs to a study of blood T cell repertoires in COVID-19. Study-level information: The samples span acute and convalescent COVID-19 from the United States, Italy and Spain. PBMCs, B-cell-depleted T cells, or T cells provided the cDNA or gDNA that made up the material.

The V end was cut by 1 base, the J end by 7 bases, with 11 bases between. CDR1 is GTSNPN and CDR2 is SVGIG in the germline V gene (reference sequence). The CDR3 is 13 amino acids. The sequenced sample consisted of peripheral blood. V gene TRBV30 combines with J gene TRBJ1-5; D gene uncertain. The receptor comes from a man aged 35 to 55 with active or convalescent COVID-19. This CDR3 is CAWSGRMRQPQHF. The CDR3 DNA is TGTGCCTGGAGTGGAAGGATGAGGCAGCCCCAGCATTTT. Together with reference TRBV30 and TRBJ1-5, the CDR3 gives the full variable domain: SQTIHQWPATLVQPVGSPLSLECTVEGTSNPNLYWYRQAAGRGLQLLFYSVGIGQISSEVPQNLSASRPQDRQFILSSKKLLLSDSGFYLCAWSGRMRQPQHFGDGTRLSIL.